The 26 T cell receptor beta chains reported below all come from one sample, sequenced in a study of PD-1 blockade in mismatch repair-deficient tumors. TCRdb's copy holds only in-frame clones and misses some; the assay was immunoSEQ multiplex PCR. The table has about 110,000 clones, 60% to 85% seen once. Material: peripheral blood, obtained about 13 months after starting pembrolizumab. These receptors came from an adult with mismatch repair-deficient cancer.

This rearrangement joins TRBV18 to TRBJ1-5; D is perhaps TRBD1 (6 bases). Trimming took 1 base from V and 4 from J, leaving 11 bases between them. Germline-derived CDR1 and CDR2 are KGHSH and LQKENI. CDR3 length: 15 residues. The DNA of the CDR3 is TGTGCCAGCTCACCACTCAGGGGCGGGAATCAGCCCCAGCATTTT. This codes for CASSPLRGGNQPQHF. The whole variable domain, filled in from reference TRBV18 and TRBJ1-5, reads NAGVMQNPRHLVRRRGQEARLRCSPMKGHSHVYWYRQLPEEGLKFMVYLQKENIIDESGMPKERFSAEFPKEGPSILRIQQVVRGDSAAYFCASSPLRGGNQPQHFGDGTRLSIL.

CDR3 sequence reads: CASSRQLNEKLFF. The CDR3 bases are TGTGCCAGCAGTCGACAGCTTAATGAAAAACTGTTTTTT. V usage is TRBV2 and J usage is TRBJ1-4; D is perhaps TRBD1 (5 bases). Per the germline V gene, CDR1 is SNHLY and CDR2 is FYNNEI. The germline V and J ends were trimmed by 5 bases and 4 bases, with 8 bases remaining between them. This CDR3 has 13 amino acids.

The DNA for the CDR3 is TGTGCCAGCAGCCTGAGCCGGCACCCCTACAATGAGCAGTTCTTC. The encoded protein is CASSLSRHPYNEQFF. The chain carries TRBV4-2 and TRBJ2-1; D remains unclear. With 4 bases removed from V and 2 bases from J, the gap between germline ends came to 12 bases. The germline V gene encodes CDR1 LGHNA and CDR2 YNFKEQ. This CDR3 region has 15 residues.

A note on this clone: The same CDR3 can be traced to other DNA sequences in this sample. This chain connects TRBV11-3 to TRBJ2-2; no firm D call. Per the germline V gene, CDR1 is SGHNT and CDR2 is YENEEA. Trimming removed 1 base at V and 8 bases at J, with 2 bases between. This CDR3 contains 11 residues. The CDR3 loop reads CASSLAGELFF. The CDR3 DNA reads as TGTGCCAGCAGCTTAGCTGGGGAGCTGTTTTTT.

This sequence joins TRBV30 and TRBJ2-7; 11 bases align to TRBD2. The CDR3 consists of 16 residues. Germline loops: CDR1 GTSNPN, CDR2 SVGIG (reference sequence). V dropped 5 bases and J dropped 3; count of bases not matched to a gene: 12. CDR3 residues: CAWRDPGTSGLYEQYF. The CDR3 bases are TGTGCCTGGCGGGACCCAGGGACTAGCGGACTCTACGAGCAGTACTTC.

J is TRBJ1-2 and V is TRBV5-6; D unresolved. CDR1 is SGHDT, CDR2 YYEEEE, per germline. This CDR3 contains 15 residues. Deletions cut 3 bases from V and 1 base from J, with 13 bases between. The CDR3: CASSYSTGHNYGYTF. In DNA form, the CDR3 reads TGTGCCAGCAGCTACTCGACGGGTCATAACTATGGCTACACCTTC.

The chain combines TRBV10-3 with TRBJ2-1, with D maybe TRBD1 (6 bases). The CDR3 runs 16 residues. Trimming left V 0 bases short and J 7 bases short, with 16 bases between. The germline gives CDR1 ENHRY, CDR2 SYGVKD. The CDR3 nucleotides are TGTGCCATCAGTGAGTCGAAGGGGGTGAAAAGGAATGAGCAGTTCTTC. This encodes CAISESKGVKRNEQFF.

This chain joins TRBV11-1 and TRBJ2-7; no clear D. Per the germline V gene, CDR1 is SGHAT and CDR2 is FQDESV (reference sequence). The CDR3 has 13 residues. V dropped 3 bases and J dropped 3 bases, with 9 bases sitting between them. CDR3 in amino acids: CASSFAGDYEQYF. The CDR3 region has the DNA TGTGCCAGCAGCTTTGCCGGAGACTACGAGCAGTACTTC.

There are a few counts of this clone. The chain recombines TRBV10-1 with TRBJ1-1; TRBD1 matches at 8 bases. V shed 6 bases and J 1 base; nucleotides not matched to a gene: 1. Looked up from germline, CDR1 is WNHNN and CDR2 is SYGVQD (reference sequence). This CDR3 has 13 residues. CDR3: CASRQGENTEAFF. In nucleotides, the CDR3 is TGCGCCAGCAGACAGGGGGAGAACACTGAAGCTTTCTTT.

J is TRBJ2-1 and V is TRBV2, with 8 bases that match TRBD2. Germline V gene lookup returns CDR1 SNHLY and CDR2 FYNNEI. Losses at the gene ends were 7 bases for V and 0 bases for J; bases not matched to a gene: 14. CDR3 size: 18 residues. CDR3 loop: CASTFQGLAPSSYNEQFF. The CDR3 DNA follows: TGTGCCAGCACATTCCAAGGACTAGCTCCGAGCTCCTACAATGAGCAGTTCTTC.

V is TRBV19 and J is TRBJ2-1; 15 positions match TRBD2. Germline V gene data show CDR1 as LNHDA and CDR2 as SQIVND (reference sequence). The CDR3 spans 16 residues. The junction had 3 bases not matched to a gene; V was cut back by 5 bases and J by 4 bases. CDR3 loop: CASSGTSGRYYNEQFF. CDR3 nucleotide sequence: TGTGCCAGTAGTGGGACTAGCGGGAGGTATTACAATGAGCAGTTCTTC. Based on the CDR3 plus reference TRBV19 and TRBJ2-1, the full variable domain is DGGITQSPKYLFRKEGQNVTLSCEQNLNHDAMYWYRQDPGQGLRLIYYSQIVNDFQKGDIAEGYSVSREKKESFPLTVTSAQKNPTAFYLCASSGTSGRYYNEQFFGPGTRLTVL.

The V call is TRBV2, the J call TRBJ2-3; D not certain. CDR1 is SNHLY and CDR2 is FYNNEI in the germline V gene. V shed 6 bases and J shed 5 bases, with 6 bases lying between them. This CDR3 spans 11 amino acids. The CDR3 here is CASRTRDTQYF. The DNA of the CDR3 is TGTGCCAGCAGGACCCGAGATACGCAGTATTTT.

This chain's CDR3 is CASSWNTEAFF. The CDR3 DNA is TGTGCCAGCAGTTGGAACACTGAAGCTTTCTTT. This rearrangement joins TRBV25-1 to TRBJ1-1; D is unresolved. CDR3 length: 11 amino acids. CDR1 MGHDK and CDR2 SYGVNS come from the germline V gene. Trimming took 5 bases from V and 1 from J, leaving 2 bases between them.

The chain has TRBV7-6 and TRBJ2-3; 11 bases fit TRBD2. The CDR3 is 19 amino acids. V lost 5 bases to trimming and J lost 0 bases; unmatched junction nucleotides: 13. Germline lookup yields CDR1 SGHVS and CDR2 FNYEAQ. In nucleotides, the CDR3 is TGTGCCAGCAGCCTGCGGGGACTAGCGGATGAGACTAGCACAGATACGCAGTATTTT. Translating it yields CASSLRGLADETSTDTQYF.

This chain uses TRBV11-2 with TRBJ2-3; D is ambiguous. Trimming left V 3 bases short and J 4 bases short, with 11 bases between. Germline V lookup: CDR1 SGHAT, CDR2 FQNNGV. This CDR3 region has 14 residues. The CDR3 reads CASSFGTRADTQYF. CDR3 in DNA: TGTGCCAGCAGCTTCGGCACCCGAGCAGATACGCAGTATTTT.

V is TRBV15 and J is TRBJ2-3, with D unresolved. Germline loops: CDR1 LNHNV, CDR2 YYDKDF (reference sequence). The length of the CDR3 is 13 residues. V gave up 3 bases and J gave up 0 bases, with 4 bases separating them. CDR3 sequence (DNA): TGTGCCACCAGCAGTACTAGCACAGATACGCAGTATTTT. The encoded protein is CATSSTSTDTQYF. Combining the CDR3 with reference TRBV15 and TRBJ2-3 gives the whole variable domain DAMVIQNPRYQVTQFGKPVTLSCSQTLNHNVMYWYQQKSSQAPKLLFHYYDKDFNNEADTPDNFQSRRPNTSFCFLDIRSPGLGDTAMYLCATSSTSTDTQYFGPGTRLTVL.

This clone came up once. Here the CDR3 reads CASSLQPAPDTQYF. CDR3 nucleotides: TGTGCCAGCAGCTTACAGCCGGCACCAGATACGCAGTATTTT. The chain couples TRBV7-2 to TRBJ2-3; D is uncertain. The CDR3 sequence is 14 residues long. CDR1 and CDR2 from the germline V gene are SGHTA and FQGNSA. V lost 2 bases and J lost 4, with 10 bases in between.

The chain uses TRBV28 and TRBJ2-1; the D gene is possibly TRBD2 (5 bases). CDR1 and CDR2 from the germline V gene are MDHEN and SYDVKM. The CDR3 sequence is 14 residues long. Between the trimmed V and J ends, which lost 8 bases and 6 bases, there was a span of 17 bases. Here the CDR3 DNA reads TGTGCCAGCGATCCGAACCCCGGAGGCAATGAGCAGTTCTTC. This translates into CASDPNPGGNEQFF.

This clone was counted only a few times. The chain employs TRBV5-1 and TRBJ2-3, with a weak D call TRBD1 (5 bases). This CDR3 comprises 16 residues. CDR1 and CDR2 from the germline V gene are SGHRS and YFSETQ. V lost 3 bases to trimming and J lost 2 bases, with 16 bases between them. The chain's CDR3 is CASSSSDRFLTDTQYF. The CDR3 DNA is TGCGCCAGCAGCTCCTCCGACAGATTCCTCACAGATACGCAGTATTTT.

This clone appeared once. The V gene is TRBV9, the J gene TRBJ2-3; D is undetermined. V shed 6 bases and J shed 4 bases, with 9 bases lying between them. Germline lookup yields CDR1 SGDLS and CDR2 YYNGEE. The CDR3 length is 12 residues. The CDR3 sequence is CASKGFPDTQYF. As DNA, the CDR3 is TGTGCCAGCAAGGGATTCCCAGATACGCAGTATTTT. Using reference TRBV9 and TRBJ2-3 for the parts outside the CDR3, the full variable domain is DSGVTQTPKHLITATGQRVTLRCSPRSGDLSVYWYQQSLDQGLQFLIQYYNGEERAKGNILERFSAQQFPDLHSELNLSSLELGDSALYFCASKGFPDTQYFGPGTRLTVL.

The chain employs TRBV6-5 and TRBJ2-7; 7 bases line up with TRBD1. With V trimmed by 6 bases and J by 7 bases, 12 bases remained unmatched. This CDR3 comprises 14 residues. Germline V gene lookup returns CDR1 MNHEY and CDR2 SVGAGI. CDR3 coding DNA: TGTGCCAGCAGGGCCGGGACAGCTGACGAAGAGCAGTACTTC. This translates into CASRAGTADEEQYF.

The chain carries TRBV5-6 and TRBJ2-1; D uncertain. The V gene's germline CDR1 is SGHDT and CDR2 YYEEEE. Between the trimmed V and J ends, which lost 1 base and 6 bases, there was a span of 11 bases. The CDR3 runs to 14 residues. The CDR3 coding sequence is TGTGCCAGCAGCTTGCGGCGACTCTTCAATGAGCAGTTCTTC. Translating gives CASSLRRLFNEQFF.

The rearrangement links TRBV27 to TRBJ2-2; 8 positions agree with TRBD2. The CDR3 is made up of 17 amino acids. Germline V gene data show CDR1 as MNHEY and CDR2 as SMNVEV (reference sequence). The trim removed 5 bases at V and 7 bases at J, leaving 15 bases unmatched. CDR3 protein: CASSPTRGGFTGGELFF. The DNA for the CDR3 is TGTGCCAGCAGTCCCACCCGGGGGGGCTTCACGGGCGGGGAGCTGTTTTTT.

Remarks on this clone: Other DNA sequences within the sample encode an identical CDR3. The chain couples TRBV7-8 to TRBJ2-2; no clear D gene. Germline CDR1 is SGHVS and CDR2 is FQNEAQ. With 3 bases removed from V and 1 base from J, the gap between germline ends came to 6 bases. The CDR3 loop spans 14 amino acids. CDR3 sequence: CASSLRQNTGELFF. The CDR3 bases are TGTGCCAGCAGCTTGAGGCAGAACACCGGGGAGCTGTTTTTT.

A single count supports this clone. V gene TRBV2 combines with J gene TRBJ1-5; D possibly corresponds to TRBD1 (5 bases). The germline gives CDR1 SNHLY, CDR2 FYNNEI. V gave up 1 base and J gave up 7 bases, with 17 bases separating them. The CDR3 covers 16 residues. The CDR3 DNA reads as TGTGCCAGCAGTGAAGGACCATGGGGACTAGGGCAGCCCCAGCATTTT. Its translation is CASSEGPWGLGQPQHF.

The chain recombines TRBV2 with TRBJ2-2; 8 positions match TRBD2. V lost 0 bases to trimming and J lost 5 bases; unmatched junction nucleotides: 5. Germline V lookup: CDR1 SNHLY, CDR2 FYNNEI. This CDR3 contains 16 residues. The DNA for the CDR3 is TGTGCCAGCAGTGAAGCGGCGCTAGCGGGTACCGGGGAGCTGTTTTTT. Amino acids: CASSEAALAGTGELFF.